Shown below are 22 T cell receptor beta chains from a single sample sequenced in a study of regulatory dendritic cells for organ transplantation. Profiling relied on immunoSEQ multiplex PCR, and the TCRdb table lists in-frame clones only, not all of them. The sample carries under 40,000 clones, over 80% recorded once. The sample was naive CD8+ T cells from blood. Noted subset: CD45RA+ naive T cells. The receptors derive from a human donor in good health.

The chain couples TRBV28 to TRBJ2-7, with a tentative D call TRBD2 (5 bases). The germline V and J ends were trimmed by 4 bases and 1 base, with 8 bases remaining between them. The CDR3 runs to 13 residues. CDR1 is MDHEN, CDR2 SYDVKM, per germline. The CDR3, as DNA: TGTGCCAGCAGTTGGACTCATTCCTACGAGCAGTACTTC. Translated, it gives CASSWTHSYEQYF.

The V gene is TRBV14, the J gene TRBJ2-5; no reliable D call. CDR1 and CDR2 from the germline V gene are SGHDN and FVKESK. Trimming took 4 bases from V and 0 from J, leaving 3 bases between them. This CDR3 contains 12 residues. The CDR3 reads CASSPYQETQYF. CDR3 DNA sequence: TGTGCCAGCAGCCCGTACCAAGAGACCCAGTACTTC.

The chain employs TRBV28 and TRBJ1-2; D is possibly TRBD1 (5 bases). From germline, CDR1 is MDHEN and CDR2 SYDVKM. There are 13 residues in the CDR3. V lost 3 bases and J lost 6, with 11 bases in between. The CDR3, as DNA: TGTGCCAGCAGTTTCTCCAGGGTAGATGGCTACACCTTC. It codes for CASSFSRVDGYTF.

The chain uses TRBV4-1 and TRBJ2-7; 9 bases match TRBD1. The V and J ends lost 1 base and 6 bases, in that order; junction bases with no gene match: 7. CDR1 and CDR2 (germline): MGHRA, YSYEKL. CDR3 length: 15 amino acids. CDR3 residues: CASSQGRDRAPEQYF. The CDR3 DNA reads TGCGCCAGCAGCCAAGGTCGGGACAGGGCCCCCGAGCAGTACTTC.

This clone was recorded only once. The gene calls are TRBV4-2 and TRBJ1-5; D ambiguous. Germline V gene lookup returns CDR1 LGHNA and CDR2 YNFKEQ. V was cut by 0 bases and J by 4 bases, with 16 bases left in between. The CDR3 length is 17 residues. The CDR3: CASSQESIPGMNQPQHF. The CDR3 nucleotides are TGTGCCAGCAGCCAAGAGTCTATTCCGGGAATGAATCAGCCCCAGCATTTT.

The chain uses TRBV27 and TRBJ2-2; D not resolved. The CDR3 has 12 amino acids. Germline V gene data show CDR1 as MNHEY and CDR2 as SMNVEV (reference sequence). The V and J ends lost 2 bases and 10 bases respectively, with 8 bases between them. The CDR3 nucleotides read TGTGCCAGCAGTTTAGGAAGCACGGAGCTGTTTTTT. It translates to CASSLGSTELFF.

CDR3 in amino acids: CASSWRGAEAFF. The DNA of the CDR3 is TGCGCCAGCAGTTGGAGGGGCGCTGAAGCTTTCTTT. The rearrangement uses TRBV5-1 and TRBJ1-1; possibly TRBD1 for D (5 bases). V was pared by 5 bases and J by 6 bases, with 11 bases between. The CDR3 runs 12 residues. From germline, CDR1 is SGHRS and CDR2 YFSETQ.

The CDR3 nucleotides are TGTGCCAGCAGTCCTCTTGTAGGGGGTCAGCCCCAGCATTTT. Translation gives CASSPLVGGQPQHF. The chain combines TRBV27 with TRBJ1-5, with a weak D call TRBD1 (6 bases). Trimming cost V 5 bases and J 6 bases, with 14 bases left between them. The germline CDR1 and CDR2 sequences are MNHEY and SMNVEV (reference sequence). The CDR3 is 14 residues long.

The chain recombines TRBV5-4 with TRBJ2-1; unclear D gene. Looked up from germline, CDR1 is SGHNT and CDR2 is YYREEE (reference sequence). CDR3 length: 13 residues. The V end was cut by 6 bases, the J end by 8 bases, with 15 bases between. Here the CDR3 reads CASTPFGIDEQFF. CDR3 nucleotide sequence: TGTGCCAGCACCCCTTTCGGTATAGATGAGCAGTTCTTC.

The J gene is TRBJ1-5, the V gene TRBV28, with a tentative D call TRBD1 (5 bases). Germline CDR1 and CDR2: MDHEN and SYDVKM. The CDR3 has 14 residues. The V gene lost 4 bases and the J gene lost 6 bases, with 13 bases spanning the gap. This chain's CDR3 is CASSWGVAAQPQHF. The CDR3 coding sequence is TGTGCCAGCAGTTGGGGGGTAGCCGCTCAGCCCCAGCATTTT.

The chain carries TRBV29-1 and TRBJ2-1; D is possibly TRBD2 (6 bases). The CDR3 has 13 amino acids. Germline V gene sequence: CDR1 SQVTM, CDR2 ANQGSEA. Trimming stripped 4 bases from V and 4 bases from J, with 11 bases between. The CDR3 DNA follows: TGCAGCGTTGGGGCTAGCGCATACAATGAGCAGTTCTTC. This translates into CSVGASAYNEQFF.

This clone was observed once. The chain uses TRBV28 and TRBJ2-3; 8 bases are a match to TRBD1. The CDR3 is 16 amino acids. Trimming cost V 5 bases and J 0 bases; bases outside gene matches: 7. Germline V gives CDR1 MDHEN, CDR2 SYDVKM. CDR3 DNA: TGTGCCAGCAGTCGTAACAGGGGGTACAGCACAGATACGCAGTATTTT. Its translation is CASSRNRGYSTDTQYF.

The J gene is TRBJ2-5, the V gene TRBV7-2; D is uncertain. V lost 6 bases to trimming and J lost 0 bases, with 8 bases between them. This CDR3 region has 13 residues. Germline values: CDR1 SGHTA, CDR2 FQGNSA. This chain's CDR3 is CASRATNQETQYF. CDR3 coding DNA: TGTGCCAGCAGAGCGACAAACCAAGAGACCCAGTACTTC.

The rearrangement links TRBV29-1 to TRBJ1-2, with no clear D. V lost 3 bases and J 3 bases, leaving 14 bases between the germline ends. The CDR3 runs 14 residues. Germline-derived CDR1 and CDR2 are SQVTM and ANQGSEA. CDR3 nucleotides: TGCAGCGTTGATCTCCCAGGAACCTACTATGGCTACACCTTC. Protein: CSVDLPGTYYGYTF.

The chain is built from TRBV4-1 and TRBJ2-7; weak D call: TRBD2 (6 bases). Trimming removed 2 bases at V and 1 base at J, with 12 bases between. Per the germline V gene, CDR1 is MGHRA and CDR2 is YSYEKL. The CDR3 sequence is 15 residues long. CDR3 region: CASSQTVGGSYEQYF. The CDR3 DNA follows: TGCGCCAGCAGCCAAACGGTGGGGGGTTCCTACGAGCAGTACTTC.

This chain's CDR3 is CASSNGQYSNQPQHF. The CDR3, as DNA: TGTGCCAGCAGCAATGGACAGTATAGCAATCAGCCCCAGCATTTT. The chain joins TRBV5-6 to TRBJ1-5; D perhaps matches TRBD1 (6 bases). Trimming shortened V by 4 bases and J by 0 bases, and 11 bases separated the two germline ends. The length of the CDR3 is 15 residues. Germline CDR1 and CDR2: SGHDT and YYEEEE.

This chain joins TRBV9 and TRBJ2-5, with D perhaps matching TRBD2 (6 bases). CDR3 size: 15 residues. From germline, CDR1 is SGDLS and CDR2 YYNGEE. V lost 3 bases to trimming and J lost 0 bases, with 12 bases between them. The CDR3 spells CASSAGLTNQETQYF. The CDR3 DNA reads as TGTGCCAGCAGCGCGGGACTTACAAACCAAGAGACCCAGTACTTC.

V and J are TRBV29-1 and TRBJ2-3, with D perhaps TRBD1 (5 bases). Germline CDR1 and CDR2: SQVTM and ANQGSEA. The CDR3 has 12 amino acids. With 7 bases removed from V and 6 bases from J, the gap between germline ends came to 14 bases. As DNA, the CDR3 is TGCAGCGCCCCTGCAGGGTTGGATACGCAGTATTTT. Translating it yields CSAPAGLDTQYF.

The chain carries TRBV5-6 and TRBJ2-4; no definite D call. Trimming stripped 2 bases from V and 3 bases from J, with 9 bases between. Per the germline V gene, CDR1 is SGHDT and CDR2 is YYEEEE. This CDR3 has 14 residues. In nucleotides, the CDR3 is TGTGCCAGCAGCTTAGGGCAACTCAAAAACATTCAGTACTTC. Translating gives CASSLGQLKNIQYF.

J is TRBJ2-3 and V is TRBV4-2, with 7 bases identical to TRBD2. This CDR3 has 15 amino acids. V shed 5 bases and J 0 bases; nucleotides not matched to a gene: 5. Germline CDR1 LGHNA, CDR2 YNFKEQ. The CDR3 DNA reads as TGTGCCAGCAGCTCTCTAGCGGCTAGCACAGATACGCAGTATTTT. Its translation is CASSSLAASTDTQYF.

The chain uses TRBV27 and TRBJ2-7, with 8 bases aligning to TRBD1. The V gene's germline CDR1 is MNHEY and CDR2 SMNVEV (reference sequence). V shed 5 bases, J shed 6 bases, and the junction held 6 bases outside the gene matches. This CDR3 comprises 13 residues. CDR3 sequence reads: CASSDRGRGEQYF. The CDR3 DNA sequence: TGTGCCAGCAGTGACAGGGGTAGGGGCGAGCAGTACTTC.

This clone showed up just once. This chain connects TRBV13 to TRBJ2-5; D remains unclear. Trimming stripped 1 base from V and 5 bases from J, with 5 bases between. This CDR3 has 12 residues. Germline CDR1 reads PRHDT; CDR2 reads FYEKMQ (reference sequence). The CDR3 DNA reads as TGTGCCAGCAGCTTAGTCGGCGAGACCCAGTACTTC. It translates to CASSLVGETQYF.